What follows are 19 T cell receptor beta chains derived from one specimen sequenced in a study of cytomegalovirus exposure and HLA in healthy donors. 60 Vbeta and 13 Jbeta primers were used in PCR. Clones were read by immunoSEQ multiplex PCR, and TCRdb kept only the in-frame ones, dropping some. Of 150,000 to 200,000 clones listed, around four fifths are singletons. Sequenced input: PBMCs. The receptors shown here come from a female donor in good health and CMV-seronegative.

The chain has TRBV27 and TRBJ1-2; no clear D gene. The germline gives CDR1 MNHEY, CDR2 SMNVEV (reference sequence). The V gene lost 6 bases and the J gene lost 0 bases, with 8 bases spanning the gap. CDR3 length equals 13 residues. The CDR3 here is CASRALSNYGYTF. For the CDR3, the DNA is TGTGCCAGCAGGGCCCTGTCTAACTATGGCTACACCTTC.

This chain joins TRBV5-6 and TRBJ2-2; D unclear. Between the trimmed V and J ends, which lost 4 bases and 1 base, there was a span of 2 bases. This CDR3 comprises 12 residues. Germline CDR1 and CDR2: SGHDT and YYEEEE. DNA of the CDR3: TGTGCCAGCAGCCTGAACACCGGGGAGCTGTTTTTT. Residues: CASSLNTGELFF.

V and J are TRBV27 and TRBJ1-2, with D tentatively TRBD1 (6 bases). V shed 2 bases and J shed 2 bases, with 12 bases lying between them. Per the germline V gene, CDR1 is MNHEY and CDR2 is SMNVEV (reference sequence). This CDR3 contains 15 residues. The CDR3 sequence is CASSLKQGPNYGYTF. The CDR3 DNA reads as TGTGCCAGCAGTTTAAAACAGGGACCCAACTATGGCTACACCTTC.

The J gene is TRBJ1-2, the V gene TRBV7-8, with 7 bases matching TRBD1. The CDR3 contains 14 residues. Germline assignment: CDR1 SGHVS and CDR2 FQNEAQ. Trimming cost V 5 bases and J 4 bases; bases outside gene matches: 7. The CDR3 bases are TGTGCCAGCAGCCCGAGACAGGGTGGCTATGGCTACACCTTC. This encodes CASSPRQGGYGYTF.

The genes are TRBV18 and TRBJ2-5, with D possibly being TRBD1 (5 bases). This CDR3 region has 14 residues. The germline gives CDR1 KGHSH, CDR2 LQKENI. The V gene lost 2 bases and the J gene lost 2 bases, with 9 bases spanning the gap. This CDR3 reads CASSPRQIQETQYF. The DNA of the CDR3 is TGTGCCAGCTCACCAAGACAGATACAAGAGACCCAGTACTTC.

This chain links TRBV29-1 with TRBJ1-2; D gene ambiguous. The CDR3 contains 12 residues. CDR1 and CDR2 from the germline V gene are SQVTM and ANQGSEA. V dropped 0 bases and J dropped 8 bases, with 10 bases sitting between them. Written as DNA, the CDR3 is TGCAGCGTTGAAGATCTGGCAGAAGGCTACACCTTC. Translating it yields CSVEDLAEGYTF.

This clone was counted once. As DNA, the CDR3 is TGTGCCAGCAGTTTATTAAGGACAGGGCTTGGCAATCAGCCCCAGCATTTT. Translating it yields CASSLLRTGLGNQPQHF. V and J are TRBV28 and TRBJ1-5, with 8 positions matching TRBD1. V dropped 1 base and J dropped 2; count of bases not matched to a gene: 7. This CDR3 region has 17 residues. In germline, CDR1 is MDHEN, CDR2 SYDVKM.

The rearrangement joins TRBV4-3 to TRBJ2-2; D is possibly TRBD2 (7 bases). Germline V gives CDR1 LGHNA, CDR2 YSLEER. CDR3 length: 17 amino acids. Between the trimmed V and J ends, which lost 0 bases and 4 bases, there was a span of 15 bases. CDR3 coding DNA: TGCGCCAGCAGCCAAGATAACTGGGGGGGCAGCACCGGGGAGCTGTTTTTT. Protein product: CASSQDNWGGSTGELFF.

The chain employs TRBV9 and TRBJ1-5; maybe TRBD1 (6 bases). From germline, CDR1 is SGDLS and CDR2 YYNGEE. The CDR3 runs 14 residues. The V gene lost 4 bases and the J gene lost 6 bases, with 14 bases spanning the gap. The CDR3, as DNA: TGTGCCAGCAGCAGGCAGGGGTCCGTTCAGCCCCAGCATTTT. This translates into CASSRQGSVQPQHF.

The chain links TRBV28 to TRBJ2-1; perhaps TRBD1 as D (7 bases). CDR3 length equals 13 residues. Germline V CDR1 and CDR2: MDHEN, SYDVKM. Trimming cost V 5 bases and J 10 bases, with 15 bases left between them. As DNA, the CDR3 is TGTGCCAGCAGTGCAGGGGGGCGCGGGGAGCAGTTCTTC. Its translation is CASSAGGRGEQFF. Full variable domain (rest looked up from reference TRBV28 and TRBJ2-1): DVKVTQSSRYLVKRTGEKVFLECVQDMDHENMFWYRQDPGLGLRLIYFSYDVKMKEKGDIPEGYSVSREKKERFSLILESASTNQTSMYLCASSAGGRGEQFFGPGTRLTVL.

This chain connects TRBV9 to TRBJ1-2, with 10 nucleotides matching TRBD1. This CDR3 comprises 18 residues. J was trimmed by 4 bases and V by 0 bases; bases with no gene match: 12. CDR1 is SGDLS and CDR2 is YYNGEE in the germline V gene. This CDR3 is CASSVVFRDRGSPYGYTF. In DNA form, the CDR3 reads TGTGCCAGCAGCGTAGTCTTCCGGGACAGGGGATCGCCCTATGGCTACACCTTC.

Here the CDR3 reads CASSQDSGGVQPQHF. The DNA of the CDR3 is TGCGCCAGCAGCCAAGATTCGGGGGGGGTCCAGCCCCAGCATTTT. This chain connects TRBV4-1 to TRBJ1-5; a possible D gene is TRBD1 (5 bases). Trimming removed 0 bases from V and 7 bases from J, with 13 bases in between. The CDR3 runs to 15 residues. CDR1 and CDR2 from the germline V gene are MGHRA and YSYEKL.

The chain carries TRBV13 and TRBJ2-1; 10 bases fit TRBD2. V gave up 2 bases and J gave up 9 bases; unmatched junction bases: 7. This CDR3 contains 15 residues. Germline CDR1 PRHDT, CDR2 FYEKMQ (reference sequence). As DNA, the CDR3 is TGTGCCAGCAGCTTAAAGGCTAGCGGGAGAAGTGAGCAGTTCTTC. Amino acids: CASSLKASGRSEQFF.

The chain is built from TRBV30 and TRBJ1-5, with 9 bases matching TRBD1. V lost 3 bases, J lost 8 bases, and 8 bases stayed unmatched. Looked up from germline, CDR1 is GTSNPN and CDR2 is SVGIG (reference sequence). The CDR3 extends over 14 amino acids. This CDR3 reads CAWRGTGGGKPQHF. For the CDR3, the DNA is TGTGCCTGGAGGGGTACAGGGGGCGGAAAGCCCCAGCATTTT.

A single count supports this clone. This chain uses TRBV10-2 with TRBJ2-7; D is perhaps TRBD1 (6 bases). The CDR3 has 14 residues. Germline-derived CDR1 and CDR2 are WSHSY and SAAADI. The V end lost 10 bases, the J end lost 4 bases, and 20 bases lay between the germline ends. The CDR3 sequence: CATKVDRSGYEQYF. The CDR3, as DNA: TGCGCCACCAAAGTCGACAGGTCTGGATACGAGCAGTACTTC.

V usage is TRBV4-3 and J usage is TRBJ2-7; D unresolved. V dropped 4 bases and J dropped 1 base, with 11 bases sitting between them. This CDR3 region has 14 residues. CDR1 is LGHNA and CDR2 is YSLEER in the germline V gene. In nucleotides, the CDR3 is TGCGCCAGCAGCCGGGCAGCTTTGTCCTACGAGCAGTACTTC. Protein sequence: CASSRAALSYEQYF.

The chain carries TRBV2 and TRBJ2-6; TRBD1 matches at 9 bases. Per germline, CDR1 SNHLY and CDR2 FYNNEI. V lost 4 bases, J lost 2 bases, and 0 bases stayed unmatched. This CDR3 spans 15 amino acids. The DNA for the CDR3 is TGTGCCAGCAGTGGGGACAGGGCTGGGGCCAACGTCCTGACTTTC. Its protein is CASSGDRAGANVLTF.

The CDR3 DNA reads TGTGCCAGCAGTTCCTTAGCGGGAGCTATTAATGAGCAGTTCTTC. It encodes CASSSLAGAINEQFF. The chain employs TRBV28 and TRBJ2-1; 9 bases fit TRBD2. The CDR3 runs to 15 residues. CDR1 and CDR2 (germline): MDHEN, SYDVKM. The V segment lost 4 bases and the J segment 7 bases; nucleotides outside the gene matches: 8.

V is TRBV7-3 and J is TRBJ2-5; possible D gene TRBD1, 5 bases. V gave up 2 bases and J gave up 1 base, with 11 bases separating them. This CDR3 region has 15 residues. Germline values: CDR1 SGHTA, CDR2 FQGTGA. Written as DNA, the CDR3 is TGTGCCAGCAGCTTACTGTCAGGGATCCAAGAGACCCAGTACTTC. Amino acid sequence: CASSLLSGIQETQYF. The full variable domain, completed using reference TRBV7-3 and TRBJ2-5, is GAGVSQTPSNKVTEKGKYVELRCDPISGHTALYWYRQSLGQGPEFLIYFQGTGAADDSGLPNDRFFAVRPEGSVSTLKIQRTERGDSAVYLCASSLLSGIQETQYFGPGTRLLVL.